Presented here are 19 T cell receptor beta chains from one specimen sequenced in a study of read filtering for tumor transcriptome and immune sequencing. From about 400 ng of RNA, a library with molecular barcoded alpha/delta and beta/gamma adaptors was made. Each CDR3 protein is one row after TCRdb ran MiXCR on the reads. The sample lists 25,000 to 35,000 distinct CDR3 sequences, roughly 14% occurring once. Sample: a population of CD138-negative cells sorted from bone marrow. Receptors were obtained from a donor at least 40 years old with multiple myeloma.

This clonotype was counted a few times. At one of its ends the junction is not consistent with the germline gene, which may arise from a read error. The chain employs TRBV7-9 and TRBJ2-1; perhaps TRBD1 as D (6 bases). Germline V CDR1 and CDR2: SEHNR, FQNEAQ (reference sequence). The CDR3 is made up of 19 amino acids. The CDR3 DNA reads TGTGCCAGCAGCCACGGGCTTCCGCGGACAGTGGTAGCCTACAACGAGCAGTTCTTC. It translates to CASSHGLPRTVVAYNEQFF.

The table lists this clonotype with a few counts. The chain couples TRBV11-2 to TRBJ1-2, with 9 bases aligning to TRBD1. Germline assignment: CDR1 SGHAT and CDR2 FQNNGV. CDR3 length: 14 residues. V was pared by 5 bases and J by 4 bases, with 5 bases of the junction left unmatched. The DNA of the CDR3 is TGTGCCAGCAGCACCGGACAGGGGATCTATGGCTACACCTTC. Translating gives CASSTGQGIYGYTF.

This clonotype was recorded at least ten times. The V and J genes are TRBV9 and TRBJ2-3; 12 bases agree with TRBD1. The germline V gene has CDR1 SGDLS and CDR2 YYNGEE. V shed 2 bases and J 4 bases; nucleotides not matched to a gene: 8. The CDR3 length is 17 residues. CDR3 sequence (DNA): TGTGCCAGCAGCGTTCCTCCGGGACAGGGGGCGGCAGATACGCAGTATTTT. This translates into CASSVPPGQGAADTQYF.

This clonotype was recorded at least ten times. This chain uses TRBV21-1 with TRBJ1-2; the table gives TRBD1 as D, unverified against the DNA. TRBV21-1 is annotated as a pseudogene. The CDR3 loop spans 22 amino acids. The CDR3 loop is CASSKIPGHPTTLTRANYGYTF. The CDR3 DNA sequence: TGTGCCAGCAGCAAGATTCCGGGACATCCCACAACTCTGACCCGGGCTAACTATGGCTACACCTTC.

This clonotype was seen many times. The genes are TRBV28 and TRBJ1-1; TRBD1 matches 7 bases. Germline V gene sequence: CDR1 MDHEN, CDR2 SYDVKM. CDR3 length: 13 amino acids. The V gene end was trimmed by 2 bases and the J gene end by 10 bases; junction bases not matched to a gene: 7. DNA of the CDR3: TGTGCCAGCAGTTTACCAGACAGGGTTTCAGCTTTCTTT. Its protein product is CASSLPDRVSAFF.

This clonotype was seen many times. The chain combines TRBV2 with TRBJ2-1; tentative D call: TRBD1 (5 bases). Germline V gene lookup returns CDR1 SNHLY and CDR2 FYNNEI. Trimming took 5 bases from V and 1 from J, leaving 12 bases between them. The CDR3 consists of 15 residues. The CDR3 coding sequence is TGTGCCAGCAGTAAGGGGCCACCGTCCTACAATGAGCAGTTCTTC. Amino acids: CASSKGPPSYNEQFF.

As regards this clonotype: This likely came from a read error, as a far larger clone is one base away. The chain couples TRBV20-1 to TRBJ2-7; 12 nucleotides line up with TRBD2. The CDR3 totals 14 residues. Germline values: CDR1 DFQATT, CDR2 SNEGSKA (reference sequence). The V gene end was trimmed by 3 bases and the J gene end by 7 bases; junction bases not matched to a gene: 7. The CDR3 here is CSASRLAGVYEQYF. The CDR3 DNA follows: TGCAGTGCTAGCCGACTAGCGGGAGTCTATGAGCAGTACTTC.

There are a few counts of this clonotype. With a far larger clone one base away, a read error is the likely cause. The V call is TRBV3-2, the J call TRBJ2-2. TRBV3-2 is classified as a pseudogene. CDR3 size: 14 residues. The DNA for the CDR3 is TGTGCCAGCAGCCAAGAATCCCACATCGGGGAGCTGTTTTTT. It encodes CASSQESHIGELFF.

This clonotype was counted many times. The chain links TRBV20-1 to TRBJ1-4; 7 positions agree with TRBD1. Losses at the gene ends were 4 bases for V and 5 bases for J; bases not matched to a gene: 4. The CDR3 has 13 amino acids. Looked up from germline, CDR1 is DFQATT and CDR2 is SNEGSKA (reference sequence). Here the CDR3 reads CSATGTANEKLFF. The CDR3 nucleotides read TGCAGTGCTACCGGGACAGCGAATGAAAAACTGTTTTTT.

This clonotype was seen at least ten times. The chain couples TRBV5-1 to TRBJ1-2, with no clear D. Germline-derived CDR1 and CDR2 are SGHRS and YFSETQ. V was clipped by 1 base and J by 9 bases, with 10 bases between them. The CDR3 has 12 residues. DNA for the CDR3: TGCGCCAGCAGCTTGAACCAGGAGAGCTACACCTTC. The encoded protein is CASSLNQESYTF.

Ten or more counts support this clonotype. This chain uses TRBV12-3 or TRBV12-4 with TRBJ2-2; the match to TRBD2 covers 14 bases. The CDR3 contains 19 residues. The J segment lost 2 bases and the V segment lost 5 bases, leaving 10 bases of the junction unmatched. The CDR3 DNA reads as TGTGCCAGCAGTCAGGCCGGGACTAGCGGGAGTAGTAACACCGGGGAGCTGTTTTTT. It translates to CASSQAGTSGSSNTGELFF.

This clonotype appeared many times. Mismatch with germline at one junction end may stem from a read error. This chain joins TRBV27 and TRBJ2-5; TRBD2 agrees at 12 bases. Per the germline V gene, CDR1 is MNHEY and CDR2 is SMNVEV (reference sequence). The CDR3 extends over 17 amino acids. DNA for the CDR3: TGTGCCAGCAGTTTCTCGGGACTAGCGGGCATAGAAGAGACCCAGTATTTC. Its protein is CASSFSGLAGIEETQYF.

This clonotype was observed many times. The V call is TRBV5-6, the J call TRBJ2-7; TRBD2 matches 7 bases. CDR3 length: 15 residues. Germline CDR1 SGHDT, CDR2 YYEEEE. The J segment lost 1 base and the V segment lost 0 bases, leaving 4 bases of the junction unmatched. Here the CDR3 reads CASSLELARSYEQYF. The CDR3 DNA reads TGTGCCAGCAGCTTGGAACTAGCGAGGTCCTACGAGCAGTACTTC.

The table lists this clonotype with a count of one. The conserved phenylalanine or tryptophan normally closing the CDR3 is absent here, so this likely arose from a read error. The DNA is omitted, as the CDR3 cannot be located on it reliably, and the CDR3 follows TCRdb's listing. This sequence joins TRBV12-3 or TRBV12-4 and TRBJ2-7; the table's D call of TRBD1 was not tested on the DNA. The CDR3 region is 15 residues in length, termini included. This CDR3 is CASSLKGGVGYERYL.

This clonotype was counted a single time. This sequence may be a read error, since a much larger clone differs from it by one base. This sequence joins TRBV5-4 and TRBJ1-3, with D possibly TRBD1 on 6 matching bases. Per the germline V gene, CDR1 is SGHNT and CDR2 is YYREEE (reference sequence). The CDR3 contains 14 residues. The V gene lost 4 bases and the J gene lost 4 bases, with 12 bases spanning the gap. The CDR3 region is CASSVEQGGNTIYF. In DNA, the CDR3 is TGTGCCAGCAGCGTCGAACAGGGAGGAAACACCATATATTTT.

In its sample, this clonotype was seen many times. The chain couples TRBV6-1 to TRBJ2-5; TRBD2 matches 9 bases. V shed 4 bases, J shed 3 bases, and the junction held 6 bases outside the gene matches. CDR3 length: 15 amino acids. Germline V gene lookup returns CDR1 MNHNS and CDR2 SASEGT. The CDR3 spells CASSGVSGREETQYF. The CDR3 DNA sequence: TGTGCCAGCAGTGGAGTTAGCGGGAGAGAAGAGACCCAGTACTTC.

A word on this clonotype: Being one base from a much bigger clone, this may be a read error. Written as DNA, the CDR3 is TGCAGCGTCCGTCGGACTAGCGGGGGTTACGAGCAGTACTTC. Translating it yields CSVRRTSGGYEQYF. This chain joins TRBV29-1 and TRBJ2-7, with 13 bases lining up with TRBD2. V was pared by 6 bases and J by 4 bases, with 6 bases of the junction left unmatched. CDR3 length equals 14 residues. Germline V lookup: CDR1 SQVTM, CDR2 ANQGSEA.

At least ten counts were recorded for this clonotype. This chain uses TRBV5-1 with TRBJ2-7; TRBD1 aligns across 9 bases. Germline trimming cut 3 bases from V and 3 bases from J; bases unmatched to any gene: 1. The CDR3 is made up of 13 amino acids. From germline, CDR1 is SGHRS and CDR2 YFSETQ. CDR3 sequence reads: CASSWDRDYEQYF. CDR3 nucleotide sequence: TGCGCCAGCAGCTGGGACAGGGACTACGAGCAGTACTTC.

This clonotype was counted at least ten times. This chain connects TRBV25-1 to TRBJ2-7; D remains unclear. CDR1 is MGHDK and CDR2 is SYGVNS in the germline V gene. The CDR3 has 10 amino acids. Between the trimmed V and J ends, which lost 8 bases and 4 bases, there was a span of 6 bases. The CDR3 sequence: CASGGYEQYF. Written as DNA, the CDR3 is TGTGCCAGCGGCGGTTACGAGCAGTACTTC.